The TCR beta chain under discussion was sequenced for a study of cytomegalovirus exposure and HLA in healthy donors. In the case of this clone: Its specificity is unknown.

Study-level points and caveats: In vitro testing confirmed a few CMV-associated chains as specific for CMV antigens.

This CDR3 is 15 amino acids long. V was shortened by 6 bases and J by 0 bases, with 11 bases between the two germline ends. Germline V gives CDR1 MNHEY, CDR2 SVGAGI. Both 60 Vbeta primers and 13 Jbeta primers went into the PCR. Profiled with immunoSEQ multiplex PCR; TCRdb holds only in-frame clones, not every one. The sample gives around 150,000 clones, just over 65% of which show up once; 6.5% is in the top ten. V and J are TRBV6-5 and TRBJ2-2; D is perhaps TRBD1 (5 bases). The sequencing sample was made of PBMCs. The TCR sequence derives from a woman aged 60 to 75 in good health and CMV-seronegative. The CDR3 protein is CASRQDPANTGELFF. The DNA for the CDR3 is TGTGCCAGCAGACAGGACCCCGCGAACACCGGGGAGCTGTTTTTT.